These 20 T cell receptor beta chains share one sample of origin, sequenced in a study of CD8+ T cells in alopecia areata. As to treatment: oral pan-JAK inhibitor, 5-10 mg twice daily. cDNA serving as the sequencing template came from extracted, reverse transcribed RNA. Only in-frame clones appear in the TCRdb table, and some are missing; sequencing was by immunoSEQ multiplex PCR. The table shows 150,000 to 200,000 clones, with roughly 62% occurring only once. The input for sequencing was CD8+ T cells sorted from blood, taken at week 24, from a patient treated with tofacitinib. Every receptor here comes from a human donor with alopecia areata.

This rearrangement joins TRBV6-1 to TRBJ2-7, with TRBD1 as a possible D gene (6 bases). The CDR3 spans 15 residues. V was cut by 5 bases and J by 0 bases, with 14 bases left in between. The V gene's germline CDR1 is MNHNS and CDR2 SASEGT. CDR3 sequence: CASSPRDTSSYEQYF. In DNA, the CDR3 is TGTGCCAGCAGTCCCCGGGACACCAGCTCCTACGAGCAGTACTTC.

The V call is TRBV23-1, the J call TRBJ2-7; the D gene is possibly TRBD1 (5 bases). TRBV23-1 is treated as an ORF (open reading frame) with a function not yet certain. There are 14 residues in the CDR3. CDR3 coding DNA: TGCGCTTCCCTGGCGCAGGGCAGGTCCTACGAGCAGTACTTC. It codes for CASLAQGRSYEQYF.

J is TRBJ2-1 and V is TRBV27; D perhaps matches TRBD2 (5 bases). V lost 0 bases to trimming and J lost 8 bases, with 8 bases between them. The length of the CDR3 is 13 residues. CDR1 is MNHEY, CDR2 SMNVEV, per germline (reference sequence). CDR3 nucleotide sequence: TGTGCCAGCAGTTTATCGGAGGTGCATGAGCAGTTCTTC. The encoded protein is CASSLSEVHEQFF.

The V gene is TRBV11-2, the J gene TRBJ2-3; 9 bases align to TRBD2. The germline V gene encodes CDR1 SGHAT and CDR2 FQNNGV. The trim removed 5 bases at V and 2 bases at J, leaving 11 bases unmatched. The CDR3 contains 17 residues. CDR3 amino acids: CASSTRGGLALTDTQYF. The DNA for the CDR3 is TGTGCCAGCAGCACGCGAGGGGGACTAGCCCTCACAGATACGCAGTATTTT.

CDR3 in DNA: TGTGCTAGTGGTTTGGGGGCTCCGGGGTCAGCCCAGCATTTT. Its protein is CASGLGAPGSAQHF. The chain combines TRBV12-5 with TRBJ1-5; D remains unclear. There are 14 residues in the CDR3. V lost 1 base, J lost 11 bases, and 15 bases lay in between. CDR1 LGHNT and CDR2 FRNRAP come from the germline V gene.

In this sample, this clone turned up a few times. This chain uses TRBV14 with TRBJ2-3; 11 bases agree with TRBD1. With V trimmed by 2 bases and J by 6 bases, 7 bases remained unmatched. The germline CDR1 and CDR2 sequences are SGHDN and FVKESK. This CDR3 is built from 16 residues. As DNA, the CDR3 is TGTGCCAGCAGCCAAAGGACAGGGGGCTTATCTGATACGCAGTATTTT. It encodes CASSQRTGGLSDTQYF.

This rearrangement joins TRBV5-1 to TRBJ2-2, with 10 bases matching TRBD2. V trimming: 3 bases; J trimming: 2 bases; junction bases outside the gene matches: 4. Germline CDR1 is SGHRS and CDR2 is YFSETQ. The CDR3 runs to 16 residues. CDR3 in DNA: TGCGCCAGCAGCTGGTCTAGCGGGGGTAACACCGGGGAGCTGTTTTTT. Encoded protein: CASSWSSGGNTGELFF.

This chain connects TRBV23-1 to TRBJ1-5; no firm D call. TRBV23-1 is marked as an open reading frame, function uncertain. Trimming took off 0 bases at V and 0 bases at J, with 24 bases between the two ends. The CDR3 is 21 amino acids. This chain's CDR3 is CASSQSKQTRQSGDSNQPQHF. DNA for the CDR3: TGCGCCAGCAGTCAATCGAAACAGACAAGGCAGAGCGGGGATAGCAATCAGCCCCAGCATTTT.

This clone was detected a few times. The genes are TRBV13 and TRBJ1-4; D possibly corresponds to TRBD1 (5 bases). Germline V gene lookup returns CDR1 PRHDT and CDR2 FYEKMQ (reference sequence). V lost 5 bases and J lost 3, with 10 bases in between. The CDR3 is made up of 14 amino acids. The CDR3 is CASSPRGANEKLFF. DNA for the CDR3: TGTGCCAGCAGCCCCCGGGGGGCTAATGAAAAACTGTTTTTT.

V is TRBV9 and J is TRBJ2-5; D is perhaps TRBD1 or TRBD2 (5 bases each). With 7 bases removed from V and 4 bases from J, the gap between germline ends came to 11 bases. CDR1 SGDLS and CDR2 YYNGEE come from the germline V gene. The CDR3 length is 12 residues. This CDR3 is CASGSGTETQYF. Here the CDR3 DNA reads TGTGCCAGCGGCTCCGGGACAGAGACCCAGTACTTC.

The rearrangement joins TRBV10-2 to TRBJ2-1; D is uncertain. V gave up 8 bases and J gave up 9 bases, with 11 bases separating them. CDR3 size: 11 residues. Looked up from germline, CDR1 is WSHSY and CDR2 is SAAADI. The CDR3, as DNA: TGCGCCAGCTTTGGAGTCGGTGAGCAGTTCTTC. Protein sequence: CASFGVGEQFF.

This CDR3 reads CAWSSANTEAFF. DNA of the CDR3: TGTGCCTGGAGCTCTGCGAACACTGAAGCTTTCTTT. The chain combines TRBV30 with TRBJ1-1; no definite D call. This CDR3 has 12 residues. The germline gives CDR1 GTSNPN, CDR2 SVGIG (reference sequence). The V end was cut by 3 bases, the J end by 1 base, with 6 bases between.

The V and J genes are TRBV20-1 and TRBJ2-3; D is ambiguous. With 1 base removed from V and 6 bases from J, the gap between germline ends came to 5 bases. The CDR3 is 11 residues long. Germline CDR1 and CDR2: DFQATT and SNEGSKA (reference sequence). CDR3: CSARVADTQYF. CDR3 DNA sequence: TGCAGTGCTAGAGTGGCGGATACGCAGTATTTT.

This clone turned up a few times. The chain carries TRBV6-5 and TRBJ2-7; D perhaps matches TRBD1 (6 bases). Germline values: CDR1 MNHEY, CDR2 SVGAGI. V lost 7 bases, J lost 2 bases, and 18 bases lay in between. The CDR3 runs 15 residues. The DNA of the CDR3 is TGTGCCAGCACTCATCGTCGGACAGCTGCCTACGAGCAGTACTTC. It is translated as CASTHRRTAAYEQYF.

The chain links TRBV7-2 to TRBJ2-5, with a tentative D call TRBD2 (5 bases). This CDR3 has 15 amino acids. The V end lost 1 base, the J end lost 2 bases, and 11 bases lay between the germline ends. Germline V gene lookup returns CDR1 SGHTA and CDR2 FQGNSA. CDR3 sequence reads: CASSLGLEAQETQYF. The DNA of the CDR3 is TGTGCCAGCAGCTTAGGCTTGGAGGCACAAGAGACCCAGTACTTC.

This clone showed up just a few times. This chain links TRBV25-1 with TRBJ2-5, with D perhaps being TRBD1 or TRBD2 (5 bases each). Between the trimmed V and J ends, which lost 6 bases and 3 bases, there was a span of 14 bases. CDR1 is MGHDK and CDR2 is SYGVNS in the germline V gene. The CDR3 spans 14 residues. Written as DNA, the CDR3 is TGTGCCAGCAGCCACCTGGGGGTGGAAGAGACCCAGTACTTC. The encoded protein is CASSHLGVEETQYF.

The CDR3 region has the DNA TGTGCCAGCAGCTACGGGGGTAGCACAGATACGCAGTATTTT. The encoded protein is CASSYGGSTDTQYF. This chain links TRBV7-6 with TRBJ2-3; the D gene is possibly TRBD2 (6 bases). This CDR3 has 14 residues. From germline, CDR1 is SGHVS and CDR2 FNYEAQ. With 4 bases removed from V and 0 bases from J, the gap between germline ends came to 8 bases.

This clone was picked up one time. The chain combines TRBV2 with TRBJ1-2; 9 positions match TRBD1. CDR1 SNHLY and CDR2 FYNNEI come from the germline V gene. V shed 4 bases, J shed 4 bases, and the junction held 4 bases outside the gene matches. CDR3 size: 14 residues. The CDR3 sequence: CASSGTGVSYGYTF. CDR3 nucleotides: TGTGCCAGCAGTGGGACAGGGGTTAGCTATGGCTACACCTTC.

The chain has TRBV30 and TRBJ2-2; D may be TRBD1 (6 bases). Deletions cut 6 bases from V and 3 bases from J, with 11 bases between. From germline, CDR1 is GTSNPN and CDR2 SVGIG (reference sequence). This CDR3 has 13 residues. The CDR3 DNA is TGTGCCTGTTCGGACAGATACACCGGGGAGCTGTTTTTT. Amino acid sequence: CACSDRYTGELFF.

The chain recombines TRBV10-3 with TRBJ2-1; D might be TRBD1 or TRBD2, each matching 5 bases. CDR1 is ENHRY, CDR2 SYGVKD, per germline. With 0 bases removed from V and 2 bases from J, the gap between germline ends came to 20 bases. The CDR3 loop spans 19 amino acids. The CDR3 reads CAISESSREGTPAYNEQFF. Written as DNA, the CDR3 is TGTGCCATCAGTGAGTCGAGTCGTGAAGGGACGCCCGCCTACAATGAGCAGTTCTTC.